A selection of T cell receptor beta chains follows, all from one sample in a study of blood T cell repertoires in COVID-19. Sequenced by immunoSEQ multiplex PCR; TCRdb stores in-frame clones only, minus some. The profile shows some 150,000 clones, 84% of them singletons. Sequencing input: peripheral blood. These receptors came from a woman in her fifties or sixties with acute or convalescent COVID-19. Both conserved end residues are trimmed from each CDR3. The size of a clone is reported for some rows only, either as once, few or many, or as a class for expanded clones.

NA | TRBJ2-1 | TRBV7-3 | 13 | ASSTGGVPYNEQF
NA | TRBJ2-1 | TRBV27 | 13 | ASSSTWTEYNEQF
NA | TRBJ1-1 | TRBV27 | 11 | ASSLWRDTEAF
NA | TRBJ2-7 | TRBV5-8 | 13 | ASSLVGTPSYEQY
NA | TRBJ1-5 | TRBV10-3 | 13 | AIRPGQESNQPQH
NA | TRBJ1-5 | TRBV28 | 12 | ASSPGQAHQPQH
NA | TRBJ2-1 | TRBV9 | 11 | ASSPRGSNEQF
NA | TRBJ2-7 | TRBV5-1 | 13 | ASSSPGLGLYEQY
NA | TRBJ2-1 | TRBV27 | 15 | ASSLLGLASLYNEQF
NA | TRBJ1-6 | TRBV27 | 13 | ASSLTTGGNSPLH
NA | TRBJ1-1 | TRBV25-1 | 12 | ASSHLVGGTEAF
NA | TRBJ1-1 | TRBV18 | 13 | ASSPSLTANTEAF
NA | TRBJ2-1 | TRBV4-1 | 14 | ASSQVIRGGAYEQF
NA | TRBJ1-1 | TRBV10-1 | 12 | ASSRQPLNTEAF
few | TRBJ1-2 | TRBV7-3 | 11 | ASSSRTGQGYT
once | TRBJ2-7 | TRBV5-1 | 12 | ASSRNTGGAEQY
NA | TRBJ2-7 | TRBV10-3 | 12 | AIRNPWTGDEQY
NA | TRBJ2-5 | TRBV11-1 | 11 | ASSLVAEGTQY
NA | TRBJ1-1 | TRBV12-3/TRBV12-4 | 11 | ASSLPGPPEAF
NA | TRBJ2-7 | TRBV7-2 | 13 | ASSSQVGIMDEQY
NA | TRBJ2-1 | TRBV6-2/TRBV6-3 | 10 | ASSYQRNEQF
NA | TRBJ2-5 | TRBV4-1 | 15 | ASSQDSTAWALETQY
once | TRBJ1-1 | TRBV2 | 11 | ASTQGRNTEAF
NA | TRBJ1-1 | TRBV9 | 12 | ASKPGTANTEAF
once | TRBJ2-3 | TRBV10-3 | 13 | AIKASATSTDTQY
NA | TRBJ1-4 | TRBV28 | 16 | ASSHIQGRGGTNEKLF
NA | TRBJ2-3 | TRBV27 | 16 | ASSLWGTSGASTDTQY
NA | TRBJ1-2 | TRBV6-5 | 10 | ASTQGNYGYT
NA | TRBJ1-3 | TRBV7-2 | 11 | ASSFLSGNTIY
NA | TRBJ1-4 | TRBV7-2 | 13 | ASSPAAGRNEKLF
few | TRBJ1-1 | TRBV3-1/TRBV3-2 | 10 | ASGHRNTEAF
once | TRBJ2-7 | TRBV5-5 | 13 | ASSLQTTGTYEQY
NA | TRBJ2-3 | TRBV11-2 | 13 | ASSSLAGVTDTQY
NA | TRBJ2-1 | TRBV7-3 | 13 | ASSLIRGTYNEQF
NA | TRBJ1-2 | TRBV2 | 12 | ASSGTRDFRGYT